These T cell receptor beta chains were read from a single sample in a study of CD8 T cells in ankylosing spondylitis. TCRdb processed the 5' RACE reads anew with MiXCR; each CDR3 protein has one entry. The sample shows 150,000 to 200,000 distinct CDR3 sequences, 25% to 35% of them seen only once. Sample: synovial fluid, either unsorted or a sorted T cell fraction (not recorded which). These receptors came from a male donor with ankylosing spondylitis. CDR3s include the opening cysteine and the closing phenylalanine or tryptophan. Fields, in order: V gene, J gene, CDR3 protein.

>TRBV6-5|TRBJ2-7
CASSYTGTGTYEQYF
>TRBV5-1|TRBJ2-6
CASSQELVSGANVLTF
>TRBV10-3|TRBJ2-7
CAISSMGSEQYF
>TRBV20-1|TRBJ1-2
CSARATETENYGYTF
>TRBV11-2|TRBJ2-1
CASSRTGNEQFF
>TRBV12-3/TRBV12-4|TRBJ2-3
CASSLRQGTDTQYF
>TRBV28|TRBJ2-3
CASTLPGADTQYF
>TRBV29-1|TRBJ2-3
CSVDPREPDTQYF
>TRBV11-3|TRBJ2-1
CASSLEGHLPYNEQFF
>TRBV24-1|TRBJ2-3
CATSDPLGVDTQYF
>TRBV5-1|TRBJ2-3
CASSRQRTGGTDTQYF
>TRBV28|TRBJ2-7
CASSSPAGGEEQYF
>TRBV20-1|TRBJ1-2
CSAVQGGDGYTF
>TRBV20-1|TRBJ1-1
CSANRDFNTEAFF
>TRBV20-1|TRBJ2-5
CSARVQGAGETQYF
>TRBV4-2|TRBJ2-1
CASSSGLAPNEQFF
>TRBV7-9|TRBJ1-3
CASSPGETGNTIYF
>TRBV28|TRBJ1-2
CASSLRQGAGYGYTF
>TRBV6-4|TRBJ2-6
CASSGQGAGANVLTF
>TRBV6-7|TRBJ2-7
CASSLSPSEQYF
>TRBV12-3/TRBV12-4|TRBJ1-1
CASSPPAGSKMNTEAFF
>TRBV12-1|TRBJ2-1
CASSFVGTSYNEQFF
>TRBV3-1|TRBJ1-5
CASSLSSLGNQPQHF
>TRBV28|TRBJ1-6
CATLRSSYNSPLHF
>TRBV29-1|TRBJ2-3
CSVEGGLAGSTDTQYF
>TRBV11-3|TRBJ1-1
CASSFQWGTEAFF